This T cell receptor (beta chain) was captured in a study of regulatory T cells in long-lasting Graves disease. This clonotype has ten or more counts. The length of the CDR3 is 12 residues. In germline, CDR1 is SGHRS, CDR2 YFSETQ. The V and J ends lost 1 base and 7 bases respectively, with 9 bases between them. The authors built TCR beta libraries using iRepertoire HTBI primers and Arm-PCR of CDR3 regions. TCRdb processed the multiplex PCR reads anew with MiXCR; each CDR3 protein has one entry. The table lists 550,000 to 600,000 distinct CDR3 sequences, about 16% of them singletons. Time point given: newly diagnosed GD, antithyroid drugs for less than 3 months. Construction of the TCR library relied on RNA isolated from PBMCs. These data were also filed under a second study, of T cells in Graves' hyperthyroidism and ophthalmopathy. That source reports: TCR CDR3 underwent first-round RT-PCR with the HTBI primer set.

This rearrangement joins TRBV5-1 to TRBJ2-7; D call uncertain. This receptor was taken from a man aged 18-30 years with Graves disease. The source material was peripheral blood mononuclear cells (PBMCs), sampled at new diagnosis, from a patient treated with antithyroid drugs. CDR3 coding DNA: TGCGCCAGCAGCTTGTATCCCCAAGAGCAGTACTTC. This codes for CASSLYPQEQYF.